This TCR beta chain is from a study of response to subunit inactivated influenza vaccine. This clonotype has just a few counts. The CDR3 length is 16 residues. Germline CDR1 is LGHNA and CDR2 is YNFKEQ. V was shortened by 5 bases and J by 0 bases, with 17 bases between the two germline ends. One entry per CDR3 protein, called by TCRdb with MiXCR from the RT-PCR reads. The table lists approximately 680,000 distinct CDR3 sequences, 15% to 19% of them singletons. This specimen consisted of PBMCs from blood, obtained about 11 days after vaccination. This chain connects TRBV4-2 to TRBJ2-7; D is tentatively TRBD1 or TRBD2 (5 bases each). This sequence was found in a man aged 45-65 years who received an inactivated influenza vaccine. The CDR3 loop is CASSKTPGRSSYEQYF. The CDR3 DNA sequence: TGTGCCAGCAGCAAAACGCCGGGACGGAGCTCCTACGAGCAGTACTTC.